This T cell receptor beta chain stems from a study of control samples from healthy donors and cancer patients. The CDR3 is 15 amino acids. Trimming at V came to 5 bases and at J to 8 bases, leaving 13 bases not matched to a gene. Germline lookup yields CDR1 SGHVS and CDR2 FQNEAQ. Method: immunoSEQ multiplex PCR; TCRdb's copy keeps in-frame clones and lacks some. Among around 130,000 clones, roughly 90% were seen once, and the ten largest hold approximately 3.2%. Sample: blood. The rearrangement links TRBV7-8 to TRBJ1-2; 8 bases are shared with TRBD1. The sequence was collected from a man aged 50 to 60 in good health. The CDR3 loop reads CASSARTGRSQGYTF. CDR3 bases: TGTGCCAGCAGCGCCCGGACAGGGAGATCACAGGGCTACACCTTC.